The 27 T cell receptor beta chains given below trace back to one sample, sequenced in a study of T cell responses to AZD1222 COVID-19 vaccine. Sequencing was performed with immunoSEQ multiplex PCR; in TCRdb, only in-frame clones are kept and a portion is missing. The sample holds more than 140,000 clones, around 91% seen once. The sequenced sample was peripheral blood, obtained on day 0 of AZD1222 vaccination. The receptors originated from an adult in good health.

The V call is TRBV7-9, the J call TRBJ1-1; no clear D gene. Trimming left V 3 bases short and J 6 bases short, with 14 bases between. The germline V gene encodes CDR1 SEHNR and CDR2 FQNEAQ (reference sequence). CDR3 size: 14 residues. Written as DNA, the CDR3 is TGTGCCAGCAGCTTTGGCGGAGGCCGGCCTGAAGCTTTCTTT. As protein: CASSFGGGRPEAFF.

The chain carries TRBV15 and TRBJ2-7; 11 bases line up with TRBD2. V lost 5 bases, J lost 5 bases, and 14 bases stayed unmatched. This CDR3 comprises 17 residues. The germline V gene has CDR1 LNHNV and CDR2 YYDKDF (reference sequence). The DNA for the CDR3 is TGTGCCACCAGCCCACTTTTGATAGCGGGAGGGCCACACGAGCAGTACTTC. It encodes CATSPLLIAGGPHEQYF. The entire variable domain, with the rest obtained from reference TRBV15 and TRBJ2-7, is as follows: DAMVIQNPRYQVTQFGKPVTLSCSQTLNHNVMYWYQQKSSQAPKLLFHYYDKDFNNEADTPDNFQSRRPNTSFCFLDIRSPGLGDTAMYLCATSPLLIAGGPHEQYFGPGTRLTVT.

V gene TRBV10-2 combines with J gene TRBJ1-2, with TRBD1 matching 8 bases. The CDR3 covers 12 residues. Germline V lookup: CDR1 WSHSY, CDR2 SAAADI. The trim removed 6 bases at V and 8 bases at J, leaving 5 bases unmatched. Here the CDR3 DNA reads TGCGCCAGCAGACAGGGGGAGGAGGGCTACACCTTC. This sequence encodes CASRQGEEGYTF.

The CDR3 loop is CASRPASGNTIYF. DNA for the CDR3: TGTGCCAGCAGACCAGCTAGTGGAAACACCATATATTTT. The rearrangement links TRBV4-2 to TRBJ1-3; D not resolved. The CDR3 is 13 amino acids. Germline V CDR1 and CDR2: LGHNA, YNFKEQ. V lost 6 bases and J 3 bases, leaving 9 bases between the germline ends.

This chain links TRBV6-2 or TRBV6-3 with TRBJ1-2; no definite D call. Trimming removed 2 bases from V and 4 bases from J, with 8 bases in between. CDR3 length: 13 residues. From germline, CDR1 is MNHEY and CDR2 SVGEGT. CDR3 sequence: CASSYRAGYGYTF. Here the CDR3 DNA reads TGTGCCAGCAGTTACAGGGCCGGCTATGGCTACACCTTC.

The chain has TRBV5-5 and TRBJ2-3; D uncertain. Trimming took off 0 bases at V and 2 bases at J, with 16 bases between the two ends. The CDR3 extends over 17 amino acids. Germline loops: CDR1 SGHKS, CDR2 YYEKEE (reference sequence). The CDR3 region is CASSLALPTGSTDTQYF. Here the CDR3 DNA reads TGTGCCAGCAGCTTGGCGTTACCGACCGGCTCCACAGATACGCAGTATTTT.

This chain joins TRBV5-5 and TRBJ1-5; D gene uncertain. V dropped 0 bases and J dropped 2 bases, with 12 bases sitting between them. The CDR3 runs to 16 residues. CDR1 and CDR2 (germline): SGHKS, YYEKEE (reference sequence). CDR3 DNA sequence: TGTGCCAGCAGCTTGGACGACACGGTAGGCAATCAGCCCCAGCATTTT. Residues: CASSLDDTVGNQPQHF.

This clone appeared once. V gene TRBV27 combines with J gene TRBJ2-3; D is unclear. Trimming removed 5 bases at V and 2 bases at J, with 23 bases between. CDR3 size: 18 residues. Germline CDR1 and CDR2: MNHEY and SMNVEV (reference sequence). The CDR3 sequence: CASSPMELQLVLTDTQYF. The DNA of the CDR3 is TGTGCCAGCAGTCCCATGGAACTCCAACTCGTCCTCACAGATACGCAGTATTTT.

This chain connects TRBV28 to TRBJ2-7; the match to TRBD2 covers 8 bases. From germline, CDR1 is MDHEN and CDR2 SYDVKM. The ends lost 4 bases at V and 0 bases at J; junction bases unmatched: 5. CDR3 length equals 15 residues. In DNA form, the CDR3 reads TGTGCCAGCAGTTCCCGGACTAGCCCCTCCTACGAGCAGTACTTC. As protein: CASSSRTSPSYEQYF.

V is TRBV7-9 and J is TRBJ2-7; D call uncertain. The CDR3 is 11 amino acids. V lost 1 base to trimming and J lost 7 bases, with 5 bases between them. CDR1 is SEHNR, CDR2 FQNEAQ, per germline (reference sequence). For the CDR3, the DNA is TGTGCCAGCAGCTTAGGACGGGAGCAGTACTTC. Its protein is CASSLGREQYF.

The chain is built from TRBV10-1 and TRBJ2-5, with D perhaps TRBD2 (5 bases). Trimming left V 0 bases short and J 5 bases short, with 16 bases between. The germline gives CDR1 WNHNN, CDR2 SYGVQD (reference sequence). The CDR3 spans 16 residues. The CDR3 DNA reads TGCGCCAGCAGTGAGTCTGCCGGGGTCGGACGGGAGACCCAGTACTTC. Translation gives CASSESAGVGRETQYF.

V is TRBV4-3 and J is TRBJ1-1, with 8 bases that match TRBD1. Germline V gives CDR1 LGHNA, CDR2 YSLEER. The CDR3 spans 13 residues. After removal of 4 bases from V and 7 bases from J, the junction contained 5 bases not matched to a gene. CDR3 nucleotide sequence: TGCGCCAGCAGCCGAGTACAGGGGGATGAAGCTTTCTTT. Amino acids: CASSRVQGDEAFF.

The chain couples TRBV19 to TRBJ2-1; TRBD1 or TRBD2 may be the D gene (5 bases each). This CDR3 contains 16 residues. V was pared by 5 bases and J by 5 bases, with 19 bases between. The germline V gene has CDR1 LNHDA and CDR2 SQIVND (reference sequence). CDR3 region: CASSSITGTQNNEQFF. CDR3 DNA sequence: TGTGCCAGTAGTTCCATTACCGGGACGCAGAACAATGAGCAGTTCTTC.

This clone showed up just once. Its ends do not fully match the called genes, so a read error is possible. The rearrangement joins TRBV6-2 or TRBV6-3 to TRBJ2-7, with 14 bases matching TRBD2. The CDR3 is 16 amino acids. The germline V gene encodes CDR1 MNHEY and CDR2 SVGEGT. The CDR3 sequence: CASSLGLAGVSHEQYF. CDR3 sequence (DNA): TGTGCCAGCAGCTTGGGACTAGCGGGGGTCTCCCACGAGCAGTACTTC.

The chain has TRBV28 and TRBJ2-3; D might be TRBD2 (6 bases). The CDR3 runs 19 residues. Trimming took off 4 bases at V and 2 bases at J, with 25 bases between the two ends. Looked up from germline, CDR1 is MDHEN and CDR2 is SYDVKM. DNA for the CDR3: TGTGCCAGCAGTTCCCTATCGGGAGCCGCCTTGGGTCCCACAGATACGCAGTATTTT. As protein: CASSSLSGAALGPTDTQYF. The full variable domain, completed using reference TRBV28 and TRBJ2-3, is DVKVTQSSRYLVKRTGEKVFLECVQDMDHENMFWYRQDPGLGLRLIYFSYDVKMKEKGDIPEGYSVSREKKERFSLILESASTNQTSMYLCASSSLSGAALGPTDTQYFGPGTRLTVL.

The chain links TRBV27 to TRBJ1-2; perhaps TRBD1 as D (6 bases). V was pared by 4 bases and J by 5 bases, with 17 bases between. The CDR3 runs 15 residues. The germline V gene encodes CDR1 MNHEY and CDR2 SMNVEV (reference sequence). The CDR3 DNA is TGTGCCAGCAGTTCCCGGACCGGGGGCGAATATGGCTACACCTTC. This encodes CASSSRTGGEYGYTF.

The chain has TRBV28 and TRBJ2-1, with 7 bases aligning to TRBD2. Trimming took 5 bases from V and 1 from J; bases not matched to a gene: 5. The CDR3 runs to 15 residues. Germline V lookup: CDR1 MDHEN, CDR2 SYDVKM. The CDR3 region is CASSPLAESYNEQFF. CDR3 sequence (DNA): TGTGCCAGCAGTCCTCTAGCGGAGTCCTACAATGAGCAGTTCTTC.

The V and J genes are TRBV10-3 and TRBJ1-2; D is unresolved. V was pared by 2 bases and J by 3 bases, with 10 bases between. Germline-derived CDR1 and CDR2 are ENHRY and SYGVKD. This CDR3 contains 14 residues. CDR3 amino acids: CAISEPISYYGYTF. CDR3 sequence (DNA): TGTGCCATCAGTGAGCCGATCAGCTACTATGGCTACACCTTC.

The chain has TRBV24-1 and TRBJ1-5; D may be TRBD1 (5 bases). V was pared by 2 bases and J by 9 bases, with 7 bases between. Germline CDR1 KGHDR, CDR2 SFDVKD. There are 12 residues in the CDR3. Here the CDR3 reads CATSDSGRPQHF. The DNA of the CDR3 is TGTGCCACCAGTGATTCAGGGAGGCCCCAGCATTTT.

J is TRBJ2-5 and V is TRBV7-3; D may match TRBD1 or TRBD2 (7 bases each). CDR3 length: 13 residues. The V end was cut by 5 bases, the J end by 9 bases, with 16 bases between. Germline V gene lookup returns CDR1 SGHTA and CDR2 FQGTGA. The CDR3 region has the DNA TGTGCCAGCAGCCCAGACCCAGGGGGGGCCCAGTACTTC. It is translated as CASSPDPGGAQYF.

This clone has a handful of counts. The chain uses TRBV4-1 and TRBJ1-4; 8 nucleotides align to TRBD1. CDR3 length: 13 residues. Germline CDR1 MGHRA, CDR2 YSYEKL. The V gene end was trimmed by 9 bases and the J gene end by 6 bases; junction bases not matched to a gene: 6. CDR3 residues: CASGQGGYEKLFF. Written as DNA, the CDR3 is TGCGCCAGTGGACAGGGAGGATATGAAAAACTGTTTTTT.

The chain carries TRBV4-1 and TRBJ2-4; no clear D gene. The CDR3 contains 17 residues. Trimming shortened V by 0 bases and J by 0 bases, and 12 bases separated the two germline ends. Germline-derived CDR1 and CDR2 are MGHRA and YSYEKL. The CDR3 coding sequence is TGCGCCAGCAGCCAAGATGATGACTCTTTAGCCAAAAACATTCAGTACTTC. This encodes CASSQDDDSLAKNIQYF.

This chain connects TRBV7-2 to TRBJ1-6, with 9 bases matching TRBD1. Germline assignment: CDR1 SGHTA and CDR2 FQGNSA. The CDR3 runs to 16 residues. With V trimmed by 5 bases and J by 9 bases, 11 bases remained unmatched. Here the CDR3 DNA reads TGTGCCAGCAGCAGCTCCGGGACAGGGCGAGGTTCACCCCTCCACTTT. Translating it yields CASSSSGTGRGSPLHF.

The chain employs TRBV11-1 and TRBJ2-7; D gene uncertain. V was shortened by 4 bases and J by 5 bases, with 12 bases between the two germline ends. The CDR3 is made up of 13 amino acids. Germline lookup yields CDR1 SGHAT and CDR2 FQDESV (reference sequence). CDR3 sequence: CASSSPGFDEQYF. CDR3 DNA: TGTGCCAGCAGCTCCCCAGGTTTCGACGAGCAGTACTTC.

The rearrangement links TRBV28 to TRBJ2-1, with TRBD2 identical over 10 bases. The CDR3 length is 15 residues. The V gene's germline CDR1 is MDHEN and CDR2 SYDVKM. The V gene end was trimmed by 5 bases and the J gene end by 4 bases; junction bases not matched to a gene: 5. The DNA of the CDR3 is TGTGCCAGCAGTCCAACTAGCGGGGCTTACAATGAGCAGTTCTTC. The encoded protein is CASSPTSGAYNEQFF.

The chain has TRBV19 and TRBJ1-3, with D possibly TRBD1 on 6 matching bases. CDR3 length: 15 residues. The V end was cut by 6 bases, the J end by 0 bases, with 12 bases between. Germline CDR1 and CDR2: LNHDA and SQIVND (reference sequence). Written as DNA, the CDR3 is TGTGCCAGTAGCCCGGGACAAAACTCTGGAAACACCATATATTTT. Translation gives CASSPGQNSGNTIYF.

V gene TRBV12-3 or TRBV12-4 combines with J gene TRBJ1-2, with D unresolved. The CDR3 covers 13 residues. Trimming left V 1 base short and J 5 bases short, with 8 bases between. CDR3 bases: TGTGCCAGCAGTTTAGGGCTGAGTTATGGCTACACCTTC. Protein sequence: CASSLGLSYGYTF.